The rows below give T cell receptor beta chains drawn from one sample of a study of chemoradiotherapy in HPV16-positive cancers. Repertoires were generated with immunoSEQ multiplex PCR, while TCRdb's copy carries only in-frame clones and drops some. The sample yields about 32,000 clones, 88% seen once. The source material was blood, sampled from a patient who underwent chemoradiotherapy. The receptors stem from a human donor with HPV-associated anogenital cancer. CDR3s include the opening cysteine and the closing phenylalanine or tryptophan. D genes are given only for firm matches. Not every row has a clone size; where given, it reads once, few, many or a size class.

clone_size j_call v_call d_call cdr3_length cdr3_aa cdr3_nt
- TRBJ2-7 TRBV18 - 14 CASSPPGEAYEQYF TGTGCCAGCTCCCCGCCTGGAGAGGCCTACGAGCAGTACTTC
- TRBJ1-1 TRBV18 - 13 CASSSTDNTEAFF TGTGCCAGCTCATCGACAGATAACACTGAAGCTTTCTTT
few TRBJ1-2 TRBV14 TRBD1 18 CASSQFRSDRGFDYGYTF TGTGCCAGCAGCCAATTCAGGAGCGACAGGGGGTTCGACTATGGCTACACCTTC
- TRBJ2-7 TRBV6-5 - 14 CASSYGRARGEQYF TGTGCCAGCAGTTACGGGCGGGCCCGGGGCGAGCAGTACTTC
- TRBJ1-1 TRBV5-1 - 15 CASSSSGRPNTEAFF TGCGCCAGCAGCTCCTCGGGGAGACCGAACACTGAAGCTTTCTTT
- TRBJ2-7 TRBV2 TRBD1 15 CASSEDRPSSYEQYF TGTGCCAGCAGTGAGGACAGGCCCAGCTCCTACGAGCAGTACTTC
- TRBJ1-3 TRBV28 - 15 CASSLIGNSGNTIYF TGTGCCAGCAGTTTAATCGGGAACTCTGGAAACACCATATATTTT
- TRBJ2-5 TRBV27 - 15 CASSWSTGAKETQYF TGTGCCAGCAGTTGGTCGACAGGTGCAAAAGAGACCCAGTACTTC
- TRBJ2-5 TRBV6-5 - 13 CASRIGPYGTQYF TGTGCCAGCAGAATTGGGCCCTACGGGACCCAGTACTTC
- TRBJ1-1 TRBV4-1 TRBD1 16 CASSQGLGQGDPEAFF TGCGCCAGCAGCCAGGGTTTGGGGCAGGGGGATCCTGAAGCTTTCTTT
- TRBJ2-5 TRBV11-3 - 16 CASSKGPALDQETQYF TGTGCCAGCAGCAAAGGCCCGGCGTTAGACCAAGAGACCCAGTACTTC
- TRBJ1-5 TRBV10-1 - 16 CASSESRGISNQPQHF TGCGCCAGCAGTGAGTCCAGGGGAATTAGCAATCAGCCCCAGCATTTT
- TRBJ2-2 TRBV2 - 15 CASSEIVRRTGELFF TGTGCCAGCAGTGAAATTGTGAGGAGGACCGGGGAGCTGTTTTTT
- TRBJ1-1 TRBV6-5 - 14 CASSYSNRISEAFF TGTGCCAGCAGTTACTCCAACAGGATCTCTGAAGCTTTCTTT
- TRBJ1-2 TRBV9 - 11 CASRGFDGYTF TGTGCCAGCAGGGGGTTTGATGGCTACACCTTC
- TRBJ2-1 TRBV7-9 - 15 CASSTYRGTTNEQFF TGTGCCAGCAGCACCTACAGAGGGACAACGAATGAGCAGTTCTTC
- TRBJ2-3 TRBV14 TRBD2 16 CASSQSGLAVTDTQYF TGTGCCAGCAGCCAATCTGGACTAGCGGTCACAGATACGCAGTATTTT
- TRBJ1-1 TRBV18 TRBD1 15 CASSPFTGGNTEAFF TGTGCCAGCTCACCATTCACAGGGGGGAACACTGAAGCTTTCTTT
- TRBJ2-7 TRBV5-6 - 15 CASSLEPNGAYEQYF TGTGCCAGCAGCTTGGAACCAAATGGGGCCTACGAGCAGTACTTC
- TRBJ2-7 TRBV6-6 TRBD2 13 CASSSGRGWEQYF TGTGCCAGCAGTAGCGGGAGAGGTTGGGAGCAGTACTTC
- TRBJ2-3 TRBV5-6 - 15 CASSLVTSSTDTQYF TGTGCCAGCAGCTTGGTGACCAGCAGCACAGATACGCAGTATTTT
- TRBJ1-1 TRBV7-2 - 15 CASSLEYRAFTEAFF TGTGCCAGCAGCTTAGAGTACAGGGCATTTACTGAAGCTTTCTTT
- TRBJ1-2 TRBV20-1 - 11 CSAPDSYGYTF TGCAGTGCTCCCGACAGTTATGGCTACACCTTC
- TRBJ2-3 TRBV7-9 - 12 CASSLNPDTQYF TGTGCCAGCAGCTTAAACCCGGATACGCAGTATTTT
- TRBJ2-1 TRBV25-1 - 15 CASSEFGSSGNEQFF TGTGCCAGCAGTGAATTTGGCTCTTCGGGAAATGAGCAGTTCTTC
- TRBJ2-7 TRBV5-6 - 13 CASRPQGPYEQYF TGTGCCAGCAGACCACAGGGACCCTACGAGCAGTACTTC
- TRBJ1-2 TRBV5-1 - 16 CASSLVGDRTSYGYTF TGCGCCAGCAGCTTGGTGGGGGACCGCACGAGCTATGGCTACACCTTC
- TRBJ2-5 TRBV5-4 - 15 CASSLNREGPETQYF TGTGCCAGCAGCTTAAACAGGGAGGGTCCAGAGACCCAGTACTTC
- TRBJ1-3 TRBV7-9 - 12 CASSFGRNTIYF TGTGCCAGCAGCTTTGGTAGAAACACCATATATTTT
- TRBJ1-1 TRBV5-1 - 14 CASSLGPEASVAFF TGCGCCAGCAGCTTGGGCCCGGAGGCGTCGGTAGCTTTCTTT
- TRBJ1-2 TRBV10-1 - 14 CASSESRGTGGYTF TGCGCCAGCAGTGAGTCGAGGGGGACCGGTGGCTACACCTTC
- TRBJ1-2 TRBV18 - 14 CASSQRTAFYGYTF TGTGCCAGCTCACAACGGACAGCCTTCTATGGCTACACCTTC
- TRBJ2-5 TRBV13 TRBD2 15 CASSSRTSPQETQYF TGTGCCAGCAGCTCCAGGACTAGCCCCCAAGAGACCCAGTACTTC
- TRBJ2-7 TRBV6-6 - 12 CASSGASYEQYF TGTGCCAGCAGTGGGGCCTCCTACGAGCAGTACTTC
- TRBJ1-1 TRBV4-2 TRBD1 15 CASSQDLRGRSEAFF TGTGCCAGCAGCCAAGATCTAAGGGGGCGGTCTGAAGCTTTCTTT
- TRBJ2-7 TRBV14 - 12 CASSQRVDEQYF TGTGCCAGCAGCCAAAGGGTGGACGAGCAGTACTTC
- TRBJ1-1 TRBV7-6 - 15 CASSLRPVGNTEAFF TGTGCCAGCAGCTTACGACCGGTGGGGAACACTGAAGCTTTCTTT
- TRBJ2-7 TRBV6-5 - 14 CASSYTRNRFEQYF TGTGCCAGCAGTTACACCCGCAACCGTTTCGAGCAGTACTTC
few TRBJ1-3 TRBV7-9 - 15 CASSLDQLSGNTIYF TGTGCCAGCAGCTTAGACCAGCTCTCTGGAAACACCATATATTTT
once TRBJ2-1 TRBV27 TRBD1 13 CASGQGAGNEQFF TGTGCCAGCGGACAGGGCGCGGGCAATGAGCAGTTCTTC
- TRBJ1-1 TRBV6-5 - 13 CASSRSLNTEAFF TGTGCCAGCAGCCGATCGTTGAACACTGAAGCTTTCTTT
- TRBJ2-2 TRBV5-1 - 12 CASSMNTGELFF TGCGCCAGCAGTATGAACACCGGGGAGCTGTTTTTT